This TCR beta chain was obtained from a study of blood T cell repertoires in COVID-19. In the study overall: Material from acute and convalescent COVID-19 was sourced from the United States, Italy and Spain. PBMCs, B-cell-depleted T cells, or T cells provided the cDNA or gDNA that made up the material.

J lost 3 bases, V lost 0 bases, and 11 bases had no gene match. The V gene's germline CDR1 is LGHDT and CDR2 YNNKEL (reference sequence). The CDR3 is 17 residues long. The repertoire was sequenced with immunoSEQ multiplex PCR; TCRdb's copy has only in-frame clones and lacks some. The sample lists under 250,000 clones; less than 85% were seen once. Sample: peripheral blood. The rearrangement uses TRBV3-1 (or the pseudogene TRBV3-2) and TRBJ2-7; 7 bases match TRBD2. The source is a woman aged 70-85 years with active or convalescent COVID-19. The CDR3 DNA is TGTGCCAGCAGCCAAGACCCCCCGCGGGGGTGGGTCTACGAGCAGTACTTC. This translates into CASSQDPPRGWVYEQYF.